This entry features one T cell receptor (beta chain) sequence. V lost 4 bases and J 7 bases, leaving 7 bases between the germline ends. Germline CDR1 KGHDR, CDR2 SFDVKD. This CDR3 has 12 amino acids. In the authors' methods: Estimates of nucleated cell counts were drawn from the amplification of reference gene primers. This table comes from immunoSEQ multiplex PCR, and its TCRdb copy is limited to in-frame clones, with some not included. V and J calls and clone size are copied from that table; D and trimming were computed from the DNA. The repertoire holds fewer than 100,000 clones, over 75% seen once, with 4.9% in the top ten. This sample is part of a study of blood T cell repertoires in COVID-19. Whole-study context: Some COVID-19 samples were acute and others convalescent; all came from the United States, Italy and Spain. The cDNA or gDNA used as material had been derived from T cells, B-cell-depleted T cells, or PBMCs.

The receptor comes from a woman older than 75 with acute or convalescent COVID-19. Sequencing was done on a sample of peripheral blood. V and J are TRBV24-1 and TRBJ1-5; the D gene is possibly TRBD1 (6 bases). This chain's CDR3 is CATSETGQPQHF. As DNA, the CDR3 is TGTGCCACCAGTGAAACAGGGCAGCCCCAGCATTTT.